This T cell receptor (beta chain) was sequenced in a study of T cell changes during pregnancy in multiple sclerosis. About this clone: Different DNA sequences within this sample yield the same CDR3.

The protocol was immunoSEQ multiplex PCR, while the TCRdb copy is restricted to in-frame clones and leaves out a portion. The data contain approximately 60,000 clones, approximately 90% of them singletons. Trimming removed 3 bases from V and 1 base from J, with 9 bases in between. This CDR3 comprises 15 residues. Germline loops: CDR1 KGHSH, CDR2 LQKENI. This receptor was taken from a female donor with multiple sclerosis, enrolled in a pregnancy study. The chain carries TRBV18 and TRBJ2-2; D is ambiguous. The sample in question was CD4+ T cells from peripheral blood mononuclear cells, obtained in the second trimester of pregnancy. CDR3 in DNA: TGTGCCAGCTCACCGCTAACTCAGAACACCGGGGAGCTGTTTTTT. It encodes CASSPLTQNTGELFF.